The 29 T cell receptor beta chains in this list originate from one sample, sequenced in a study of response to subunit inactivated influenza vaccine. MiXCR, applied by TCRdb to the RT-PCR reads, yields one record per CDR3 protein. There are roughly 760,000 distinct CDR3 sequences in the sample; less than 25% occur only once, and around 9.6% lies in the top ten. This specimen consisted of PBMCs from blood, obtained 5 days after vaccination. These receptors were taken from a man aged 45-65 years who received an inactivated influenza vaccine.

This clonotype showed up just a few times. V and J are TRBV7-9 and TRBJ2-3; 10 nucleotides match TRBD1. V lost 2 bases and J lost 2; bases outside the gene matches: 7. Germline V gene lookup returns CDR1 SEHNR and CDR2 FQNEAQ (reference sequence). CDR3 length: 17 amino acids. The CDR3 here is CASSLWKGQGITDTQYF. The CDR3 coding sequence is TGTGCCAGCAGCTTATGGAAGGGACAGGGGATCACAGATACGCAGTATTTT.

In its sample, this clonotype was seen many times. The chain couples TRBV14 to TRBJ2-1; D unclear. Germline V gene data show CDR1 as SGHDN and CDR2 as FVKESK. V was clipped by 8 bases and J by 12 bases, with 14 bases between them. This CDR3 region has 11 residues. The CDR3 region has the DNA TGTGCCAGCCGTACACAGAATCGGCAGTTCTTC. Protein product: CASRTQNRQFF.

This clonotype was seen more than once but under ten times. V gene TRBV12-3 or TRBV12-4 combines with J gene TRBJ2-2, with D perhaps matching TRBD1 (5 bases). V gave up 5 bases and J gave up 3 bases, with 10 bases separating them. The CDR3 is 14 amino acids. The CDR3 spells CASSPDSYTGELFF. CDR3 nucleotides: TGTGCCAGCAGTCCCGACAGCTACACCGGGGAGCTGTTTTTT.

The J gene is TRBJ2-7, the V gene TRBV27, with TRBD2 identical over 11 bases. V lost 2 bases, J lost 3 bases, and 3 bases stayed unmatched. CDR3 length: 15 amino acids. Germline assignment: CDR1 MNHEY and CDR2 SMNVEV (reference sequence). The CDR3 sequence: CASSLKGTSGYEQYF. CDR3 sequence (DNA): TGTGCCAGCAGTTTAAAGGGGACTAGCGGCTACGAGCAGTACTTC.

The V gene is TRBV18, the J gene TRBJ2-1, with D possibly being TRBD1 (5 bases). The CDR3 totals 17 residues. CDR1 and CDR2 (germline): KGHSH, LQKENI. V was pared by 3 bases and J by 9 bases, with 24 bases between. This chain's CDR3 is CASSPQGVLSGRGEQFF. The CDR3 DNA sequence: TGTGCCAGCTCACCCCAGGGTGTGCTGTCCGGAAGGGGTGAGCAGTTCTTC.

The rearrangement joins TRBV29-1 to TRBJ2-2; 7 bases align to TRBD1. J lost 5 bases, V lost 7 bases, and 10 bases had no gene match. The germline V gene encodes CDR1 SQVTM and CDR2 ANQGSEA. The CDR3 totals 14 residues. The CDR3 DNA follows: TGCAGCGCACTGGGACAGCTTCAGACCGGGGAGCTGTTTTTT. It codes for CSALGQLQTGELFF.

This clonotype has more than one count but fewer than ten. The chain joins TRBV6-2 or TRBV6-3 to TRBJ2-7, with TRBD1 matching over 8 bases. The V segment lost 2 bases and the J segment 3 bases; nucleotides outside the gene matches: 0. In germline, CDR1 is MNHEY, CDR2 SVGEGT. The CDR3 is made up of 13 amino acids. This chain's CDR3 is CASSYDRGYEQYF. CDR3 sequence (DNA): TGTGCCAGCAGTTACGACAGGGGCTACGAGCAGTACTTC.

A few counts support this clonotype. This chain links TRBV7-2 with TRBJ2-7; D unclear. The CDR3 is 14 amino acids. The V end was cut by 3 bases, the J end by 0 bases, with 9 bases between. Looked up from germline, CDR1 is SGHTA and CDR2 is FQGNSA. Here the CDR3 DNA reads TGTGCCAGCAGCTTGACCCCGGGCTCCTACGAGCAGTACTTC. This encodes CASSLTPGSYEQYF.

This clonotype was observed at least ten times. At one end the junction does not follow the germline gene, possibly because of a read error. This chain connects TRBV4-3 to TRBJ1-1; the D is unclear. Germline V gene lookup returns CDR1 LGHNA and CDR2 YSLEER. This CDR3 is built from 13 residues. The CDR3: CASSQDLNTEAFF. CDR3 nucleotides: TGTGCCAGCAGCCAAGATTTGAACACTGAAGCTTTCTTT.

This chain links TRBV29-1 with TRBJ2-7, with 9 bases that match TRBD1. Per the germline V gene, CDR1 is SQVTM and CDR2 is ANQGSEA. Trimming at V came to 3 bases and at J to 9 bases, leaving 6 bases not matched to a gene. CDR3 length: 12 residues. CDR3 sequence: CSVEDRGRWQYF. DNA for the CDR3: TGCAGCGTTGAGGACAGGGGTAGATGGCAGTACTTC.

This clonotype was observed many times. The rearrangement joins TRBV12-3 or TRBV12-4 to TRBJ2-2; D gene uncertain. Deletions cut 4 bases from V and 7 bases from J, with 10 bases between. The CDR3 is made up of 13 amino acids. As DNA, the CDR3 is TGTGCCAGCAGTTACCGAGGCGTCGGGGAGCTGTTTTTT. This encodes CASSYRGVGELFF.

The chain recombines TRBV20-1 with TRBJ2-5, with D uncertain. Germline V gene lookup returns CDR1 DFQATT and CDR2 SNEGSKA (reference sequence). This CDR3 is 14 amino acids long. V was pared by 0 bases and J by 1 base, with 9 bases between. The CDR3 DNA reads TGCAGTGCTAGAGATCTAAGCCGCCAAGAGACCCAGTACTTC. Protein product: CSARDLSRQETQYF.

This clonotype was counted at least ten times. The V and J genes are TRBV6-2 or TRBV6-3 and TRBJ1-5, with D maybe TRBD1 (6 bases). This CDR3 is 14 amino acids long. V dropped 2 bases and J dropped 6 bases, with 11 bases sitting between them. CDR1 is MNHEY and CDR2 is SVGEGT in the germline V gene. The CDR3 spells CASSYTGLGQPQHF. The CDR3 DNA sequence: TGTGCCAGCAGTTACACAGGGCTTGGTCAGCCCCAGCATTTT.

This clonotype was counted a few times. The chain links TRBV12-3 or TRBV12-4 to TRBJ2-3, with D unresolved. This CDR3 is built from 15 residues. V was shortened by 7 bases and J by 2 bases, with 16 bases between the two germline ends. CDR3 in amino acids: CASTKRVVATDTQYF. The CDR3 DNA is TGTGCCAGCACCAAAAGGGTAGTTGCCACAGATACGCAGTATTTT.

In its sample, this clonotype was seen many times. This rearrangement joins TRBV11-2 to TRBJ2-1, with a possible D match to TRBD2 (6 bases). The CDR3 extends over 14 amino acids. Trimming stripped 1 base from V and 7 bases from J, with 11 bases between. CDR1 is SGHAT and CDR2 is FQNNGV in the germline V gene. CDR3 coding DNA: TGTGCCAGCAGCTTAGTCGAGGGGAGGAATGAGCAGTTCTTC. Protein: CASSLVEGRNEQFF.

In this sample, this clonotype turned up a few times. The chain combines TRBV20-1 with TRBJ2-7; the D is unclear. This CDR3 has 12 amino acids. V was trimmed by 3 bases and J by 4 bases, leaving 10 bases between them. Germline CDR1 reads DFQATT; CDR2 reads SNEGSKA (reference sequence). CDR3 residues: CSASNLGYEQYF. The CDR3 bases are TGCAGTGCTAGTAATCTGGGATACGAGCAGTACTTC.

This clonotype appeared a few times. This chain joins TRBV7-6 and TRBJ2-2; TRBD2 matches at 8 bases. Germline lookup yields CDR1 SGHVS and CDR2 FNYEAQ. After removal of 5 bases from V and 7 bases from J, the junction contained 9 bases not matched to a gene. The CDR3 runs 15 residues. This CDR3 is CASSQTSVRSGELFF. Here the CDR3 DNA reads TGTGCCAGCAGCCAGACTAGCGTGAGGAGCGGGGAGCTGTTTTTT.

This clonotype showed up just a few times. V gene TRBV24-1 combines with J gene TRBJ2-2; D unclear. Germline V gives CDR1 KGHDR, CDR2 SFDVKD. This CDR3 spans 14 amino acids. Trimming pared 6 bases from V and 0 bases from J, leaving 7 bases between. The CDR3 loop reads CATSLHPNTGELFF. For the CDR3, the DNA is TGTGCCACCAGTCTCCACCCGAACACCGGGGAGCTGTTTTTT.

The V and J genes are TRBV11-2 and TRBJ2-1; D gene unclear. Trimming removed 8 bases from V and 10 bases from J, with 15 bases in between. The CDR3 consists of 12 residues. Looked up from germline, CDR1 is SGHAT and CDR2 is FQNNGV. As DNA, the CDR3 is TGTGCCAGCCTCCTCCACGGTCCCGAGCAGTTCTTC. Protein sequence: CASLLHGPEQFF.

The chain has TRBV20-1 and TRBJ2-3; D gene uncertain. V was cut by 6 bases and J by 1 base, with 8 bases left in between. The CDR3 has 12 residues. CDR1 and CDR2 from the germline V gene are DFQATT and SNEGSKA (reference sequence). CDR3 DNA sequence: TGCAGTGCCAACGACCGCACAGATACGCAGTATTTT. Residues: CSANDRTDTQYF.

This chain joins TRBV12-3 or TRBV12-4 and TRBJ1-3; weak D call: TRBD1 (6 bases). The CDR3 totals 16 residues. The V end lost 2 bases, the J end lost 4 bases, and 15 bases lay between the germline ends. In DNA form, the CDR3 reads TGTGCCAGCAGTTTATGGACAGCCTACGACGGAAACACCATATATTTT. Amino acid sequence: CASSLWTAYDGNTIYF.

The chain couples TRBV21-1 to TRBJ2-3; TRBD1 is the table's D call and was not checked against the DNA. TRBV21-1 is termed a pseudogene. The CDR3 has 15 residues. CDR3 sequence: CASSKARSREDTQYF. The CDR3 DNA reads TGTGCCAGCAGCAAAGCGCGCAGCCGGGAAGATACGCAGTATTTT.

This sequence joins TRBV7-9 and TRBJ1-1, with D possibly being TRBD1 (6 bases). Germline V gene data show CDR1 as SEHNR and CDR2 as FQNEAQ (reference sequence). This CDR3 contains 14 residues. Trimming removed 4 bases at V and 2 bases at J, with 11 bases between. The CDR3 bases are TGTGCCAGCAGCTCGCAACAGGGCAACACTGAAGCTTTCTTT. Its translation: CASSSQQGNTEAFF.

The V gene is TRBV4-3, the J gene TRBJ2-1; either TRBD1 or TRBD2 may supply D (5 bases each). Germline loops: CDR1 LGHNA, CDR2 YSLEER. V was shortened by 0 bases and J by 3 bases, with 6 bases between the two germline ends. This CDR3 has 14 residues. The CDR3 loop is CASSQEGDYNEQFF. The CDR3 region has the DNA TGCGCCAGCAGCCAAGAGGGGGACTACAATGAGCAGTTCTTC.

The rearrangement joins TRBV29-1 to TRBJ2-7, with 12 bases identical to TRBD2. V lost 4 bases to trimming and J lost 5 bases; unmatched junction nucleotides: 3. This CDR3 has 13 amino acids. Germline values: CDR1 SQVTM, CDR2 ANQGSEA. CDR3 nucleotide sequence: TGCAGCGTTGCGACTAGCGGGAGCCACGAGCAGTACTTC. Its protein product is CSVATSGSHEQYF.

Here the CDR3 DNA reads TGTGCCATCAGTGAGTCGAACCATAGAATGAACACTGAAGCTTTCTTT. This translates into CAISESNHRMNTEAFF. This chain connects TRBV10-3 to TRBJ1-1; D not resolved. CDR1 and CDR2 from the germline V gene are ENHRY and SYGVKD. The ends were cut back, 0 bases at V and 0 bases at J, with 11 bases in the middle. The CDR3 is 16 amino acids.

This clonotype occurred a few times. The chain is built from TRBV27 and TRBJ2-7; 9 bases align to TRBD2. The V segment lost 2 bases and the J segment 2 bases; nucleotides outside the gene matches: 7. The V gene's germline CDR1 is MNHEY and CDR2 SMNVEV (reference sequence). This CDR3 has 16 amino acids. The CDR3, as DNA: TGTGCCAGCAGTTTAACGGGGACTAGCTATCCCTACGAGCAGTACTTC. It yields the protein CASSLTGTSYPYEQYF.

This clonotype was observed at least ten times. V is TRBV12-3 or TRBV12-4 and J is TRBJ1-3; 10 nucleotides match TRBD1. The CDR3 runs 15 residues. V lost 6 bases and J lost 1; bases outside the gene matches: 3. The CDR3 protein is CASSRTGGSGNTIYF. The CDR3 DNA reads as TGTGCCAGCAGCCGGACAGGGGGATCTGGAAACACCATATATTTT.

This clonotype was counted only a few times. The chain has TRBV7-9 and TRBJ2-1; no clear D. Trimming cost V 6 bases and J 7 bases, with 10 bases left between them. CDR1 SEHNR and CDR2 FQNEAQ come from the germline V gene (reference sequence). This CDR3 is built from 12 residues. The CDR3 region is CASRLTNNEQFF. The CDR3 DNA reads as TGTGCCAGCAGGTTAACGAATAATGAGCAGTTCTTC.